This T cell receptor (beta chain) was found in a study of spatial heterogeneity in lung cancer. A distinct unique molecular identifier was carried by each TCR cDNA molecule. MiXCR, run by TCRdb on the 5' RACE reads, gives a single entry per CDR3 protein. The repertoire holds approximately 21,000 distinct CDR3 sequences, with roughly 3% as singletons. In this sample, this clonotype turned up many times. The V gene lost 0 bases and the J gene lost 9 bases, with 15 bases spanning the gap. The CDR3 sequence is 15 residues long. The germline gives CDR1 LGHNA, CDR2 YNFKEQ. Time point indicated: sample taken at primary tumor resection.

This sequence joins TRBV4-2 and TRBJ2-1; perhaps D is TRBD1 or TRBD2 (5 bases each). The sample here was PBMCs, taken at surgery. The receptor was derived from a female donor with early-stage non-small cell lung cancer. CDR3 protein: CASSQDLGANIEQFF. CDR3 in DNA: TGTGCCAGCAGCCAAGATCTCGGGGCCAATATTGAGCAGTTCTTC.